This entry features one T cell receptor (beta chain) sequence. Its antigen has not been determined. There are no base qualities to consult, and no much larger clone falls within one base. The trial excluded patients who had a history of autoimmune disease or who were on systemic immunosuppression. Peripheral blood for TCR sequencing was drawn from every dose cohort at baseline, at cycle 4 day 1 and at cycle 7 day 1. The samples were taken from a phase I, first-in-human, multicenter, open-label dose-escalation trial of ivuxolimab. Adults with locally advanced or metastatic melanoma, renal cell carcinoma, hepatocellular carcinoma or head and neck squamous cell carcinoma were enrolled in the trial. Before TCR sequencing, CD4+ T cells and CD8+ T cells were sorted from peripheral blood as separate populations. This entry is derived from a study of OX40 agonist ivuxolimab in advanced cancers. For the study in its entirety: The costimulatory receptor OX40 (CD134) was targeted by ivuxolimab, a fully human IgG2 agonistic monoclonal antibody. Of the roughly 51 patients in dose escalation, some 20 had hepatocellular carcinoma, about 15 had melanoma, 9 had renal cell carcinoma and 9 had head and neck cancer. Three dose-escalation patients achieved partial responses, one with hepatocellular carcinoma and two with cutaneous melanoma. Peripheral TCRbeta sequencing aimed to test whether ivuxolimab altered TCR sequence diversity and caused clonal T-cell expansion. Intravenous ivuxolimab was administered to patients every 2 weeks at six dose levels: 0.01, 0.1, 0.3, 1.5, 3 and 10 mg/kg. The paper covers the monotherapy dose-escalation part of the phase I ivuxolimab trial, which included N of about 56 patients. In the dose-escalation cohort, about four fifths of patients were male, and the mean age was 60 years with a range of roughly 20 to 80. Prior anti-PD-1, anti-PD-L1 or anti-CTLA-4 therapy was permitted, and checkpoint inhibitors had been received by around 40% of dose-escalation patients.

To sequence the TCRbeta CDR3 region, genomic DNA was isolated from the sorted cells. The immunoSEQ Assay was used to sequence the TCRbeta CDR3 regions. TCRdb obtained this table from immuneACCESS and retained in-frame rearrangements with V and J assigned. These tables miss some clones; where compared with another copy, unresolved V genes account for less than half of the shortfall, and the remainder is unexplained. Across this sample there are 77,000 or so clones, with 85% to 90% seen only once. The top ten clonotypes cover 10% to 12% of the sample. V trim: 3 bases; J trim: 5 bases; unmatched bases: 14. From a lookup of the germline V gene, CDR1 and CDR2 are ENHRY and SYGVKD. The CDR3 sequence holds 17 residues, the cysteine and phenylalanine included. The CDR3 DNA has 51 bases and is translated from base 1. Points the paper makes about the study in general: After ivuxolimab, more expanded clones were found on average in CD8+ T cells than in CD4+ T cells. In the 0.1-3.0 mg/kg groups, partial responders had among the lowest normalized peripheral clonal expansion, particularly in CD8+ T cells. Which antigens the clonally expanded peripheral T cells were specific for was not determined. Low levels of normalized T-cell clonal expansion were also seen in some patients who did not respond. At doses of 0.1 to 3.0 mg/kg, clonal expansion of both CD4+ and CD8+ T cells in blood was seen between baseline and week 6.

The material was CD4+ or CD8+ T cells sorted from blood, obtained in a trial of the OX40 agonist ivuxolimab. The V and J segments used are TRBV10-3 and TRBJ2-5, with TRBD2 matching 8 junction bases. The clonotype was recovered from an adult with an advanced solid tumor such as melanoma, head and neck, liver or kidney cancer. The CDR3 amino acid sequence is: CAISEKQREIVGETQYF. The DNA sequence reads TGTGCCATCAGTGAAAAACAGCGGGAGATCGTGGGGGAGACCCAGTACTTC.